This is a list of T cell receptor beta chains from one sample in a study of blood T cell repertoires in COVID-19. Clones were read by immunoSEQ multiplex PCR, and TCRdb kept only the in-frame ones, dropping some. The sample consists of some 100,000 clones, over 85% of them appearing once. Sample: peripheral blood. The source of these receptors is a man aged 65 to 79 with acute or convalescent COVID-19. Each CDR3 is given with its conserved first and last residue. D genes are given only for firm matches. Size tells how often a clone was seen (once, few, many) or the class of an expanded clone, and some rows leave it out.

j_call v_call d_call clone_size cdr3_nt cdr3_aa
TRBJ2-5 TRBV7-3 TRBD2 - TGTGCCAGCAGCCCCGGACTAGCGGGAGGCATTGCGGAGACCCAGTACTTC CASSPGLAGGIAETQYF
TRBJ2-1 TRBV7-3 - - TGTGCCAGCAGCACTTCGGGACAAGAGCAGTTCTTC CASSTSGQEQFF
TRBJ1-1 TRBV19 - - TGTGCCAGTAGTATAGTCCCGGACAGCGAAGCTTTCTTT CASSIVPDSEAFF
TRBJ2-5 TRBV7-7 - - TGTGCCAGCAGCCCGACGGGACAAAGGGGAGAGACCCAGTACTTC CASSPTGQRGETQYF
TRBJ2-1 TRBV2 - - TGTGCCAGCGGGGCCCAGGCTGAGCAGTTCTTC CASGAQAEQFF
TRBJ2-4 TRBV30 - - TGTGCCTGGCCGCCGACTACCCAGTACTTC CAWPPTTQYF
TRBJ1-1 TRBV18 - - TGTGCCAGCTCACCACGGGAGGACACTGAAGCTTTCTTT CASSPREDTEAFF
TRBJ2-1 TRBV6-6 - once TGTGCCAGCAGCTCGCGGAGGACCTTCAACAATGAGCAGTTCTTC CASSSRRTFNNEQFF
TRBJ1-2 TRBV19 - - TGTGCCAGTAGTATCGCGGGGGGGAGGCCTGGCTATGGCTACACCTTC CASSIAGGRPGYGYTF
TRBJ1-2 TRBV18 - - TGTGCCAGCTCACTCGACGGGGACTATGGCTACACCTTC CASSLDGDYGYTF
TRBJ1-1 TRBV7-9 TRBD1 - TGTGCCAGCAGCCAACAAGGGACAGACTACACTGAAGCTTTCTTT CASSQQGTDYTEAFF
TRBJ2-5 TRBV24-1 TRBD1 once TGTGCCACCAGTGACTCCGGGACAGCCCGTCAGGCCCAGTACTTC CATSDSGTARQAQYF
TRBJ1-1 TRBV11-2 - - TGTGCCAGCAGCTTAGATTGGCGACAGATATCGGCTGAAGCTTTCTTT CASSLDWRQISAEAFF
TRBJ2-2 TRBV6-5 TRBD1 - TGTGCCAGAGGGGACAGGGGCACCGGGGAGCTGTTTTTT CARGDRGTGELFF
TRBJ1-1 TRBV4-3 - once TGCGCCAGCAGCCAAGAGGGAGGGGACGGTGAAGCTTTCTTT CASSQEGGDGEAFF
TRBJ1-2 TRBV28 - once TGTGCCAGCAGTTCAGGGGCCATAGTATTGGGCTATGGCTACACCTTC CASSSGAIVLGYGYTF
TRBJ1-1 TRBV19 - few TGTGCCAGTATGTTGCGGGGCTACACTGAAGCTTTCTTT CASMLRGYTEAFF
TRBJ1-1 TRBV29-1 - - TGCAGCGTTGACAGGTATACTGAAGCTTTCTTT CSVDRYTEAFF
TRBJ2-7 TRBV6-5 TRBD1 - TGTGCCAGCAGCCCCCCCGGGACAGGGGGCTTCGAGCAGTACTTC CASSPPGTGGFEQYF
TRBJ1-5 TRBV28 - - TGTGCGGGGGCGGACGGGGCCGCCAGGTGGGCCCAGCATTTT CAGADGAARWAQHF
TRBJ1-2 TRBV7-2 - once TGTGCCAGCAGCTTAAAAACAGGGCAAGTCGTATCTCGTATCGGCTACACCTTC CASSLKTGQVVSRIGYTF
TRBJ2-7 TRBV11-3 TRBD1 - TGTGCCAGCAGCTTAGGACAGGGGCCCTACGAGCAGTACTTC CASSLGQGPYEQYF
TRBJ1-3 TRBV18 TRBD1 few TGTGCCAGCTCACCCCTCTGGAGGACAGGGCGGAGGGGTGGAAACACCATATATTTT CASSPLWRTGRRGGNTIYF
TRBJ2-7 TRBV29-1 - - TGCAGCGCTCGGGTCGGATTGTCGGGGGACTACGAGCAGTACTTC CSARVGLSGDYEQYF
TRBJ2-1 TRBV28 TRBD1 once TGTGCCAGCAGTTTGCTGACAGGGAGCTCCTACAATGAGCAGTTCTTC CASSLLTGSSYNEQFF
TRBJ2-7 TRBV7-4 TRBD2 - TGTGCCACCCCGGGACTAGCGTGGGAGCAGTACTTC CATPGLAWEQYF
TRBJ1-1 TRBV20-1 - few TGCAGTGCTAGTCCGGGGGGTACTGAAGCTTTCTTT CSASPGGTEAFF
TRBJ1-1 TRBV4-1 - - TGCGCCAGCAGCCAAGGACGGTCGCCCCGGGTACAGAACACTGAAGCTTTCTTT CASSQGRSPRVQNTEAFF
TRBJ2-7 TRBV28 TRBD1 - TGTGCCAGCAGTTCATGGGGCGGACAGGGACCCACCTACGAGCAGTACTTC CASSSWGGQGPTYEQYF
TRBJ2-2 TRBV5-4 TRBD2 - TGTGCCAGCAGCCTGACTAGCCAGAAGACTGGGGAGCTGTTTTTT CASSLTSQKTGELFF
TRBJ1-2 TRBV18 - - TGTGCCAGCTCACCTCAACCGGGAACTAACTATGGCTACACCTTC CASSPQPGTNYGYTF
TRBJ2-7 TRBV19 - - TGTGCCAGTAGTCCCCAGGGGCCCACCTACGAGCAGTACTTC CASSPQGPTYEQYF
TRBJ1-6 TRBV11-3 TRBD1 - TGTGCCAGCAGCTCCGGGACAGGGGTCCGCAATAATTCACCCCTCCACTTT CASSSGTGVRNNSPLHF
TRBJ2-6 TRBV18 - - TGTGCCAGCTCACTCATCAGCTCTGGGGCCAACGTCCTGACTTTC CASSLISSGANVLTF
TRBJ1-3 TRBV5-5 - - TGTGCCAGCAGCCTGGTTATGTACTCTGGAAACACCATATATTTT CASSLVMYSGNTIYF
TRBJ2-3 TRBV3-1/TRBV3-2 TRBD2 - TGTGCCAGCAGCCTGGGACTAGCGGGAGGGGATACGCAGTATTTT CASSLGLAGGDTQYF
TRBJ1-3 TRBV6-1 - - TGTGCCAGCAGTGAATTTATAGGGGCCGCTGGAAACACCATATATTTT CASSEFIGAAGNTIYF
TRBJ1-5 TRBV29-1 TRBD1 - TGCAGCGCCGGGGACAGGGGAAATCAGCCCCAGCATTTT CSAGDRGNQPQHF
TRBJ2-7 TRBV4-1 TRBD1 few TGCGCCAGCAGCGCCCCAGGGGGCGGCTACGAGCAGTACTTC CASSAPGGGYEQYF
TRBJ1-1 TRBV7-9 - - TGTGCCAGCAGCTTACCGGGGTTCGTAGCTTTCTTT CASSLPGFVAFF